Following are 27 T cell receptor beta chains from one sample sequenced in a study of CD8 T cells in Susac syndrome. Random hexamers were used to reverse transcribe an amount of about 0.45 to 1 ug RNA. TCRdb re-called the immunoSEQ multiplex PCR reads with MiXCR, one entry per CDR3 protein. The table records roughly 130,000 distinct CDR3 sequences, 90% to 95% of them present only once. Sequencing was done on a sample of CD4+ T cells from PBMCs. The receptors derive from a human donor with multiple sclerosis.

The V gene is TRBV7-2, the J gene TRBJ1-4, with D hard to call. This CDR3 spans 11 amino acids. CDR1 SGHTA and CDR2 FQGNSA come from the germline V gene. V shed 4 bases and J shed 6 bases, with 3 bases lying between them. The CDR3, as DNA: TGTGCCAGCAGCTGGGATGAAAAACTGTTTTTT. Protein sequence: CASSWDEKLFF.

This chain uses TRBV20-1 with TRBJ1-1, with a possible D match to TRBD1 (5 bases). The V end lost 0 bases, the J end lost 1 base, and 9 bases lay between the germline ends. The CDR3 has 14 amino acids. Germline CDR1 reads DFQATT; CDR2 reads SNEGSKA (reference sequence). The CDR3 here is CSARDQQGNTEAFF. The CDR3 DNA follows: TGCAGTGCTAGAGATCAGCAGGGGAACACTGAAGCTTTCTTT.

The chain combines TRBV6-5 with TRBJ2-4; no clear D gene. CDR3 length: 12 amino acids. CDR1 is MNHEY, CDR2 SVGAGI, per germline. V was cut by 7 bases and J by 5 bases, with 9 bases left in between. CDR3 in DNA: TGTGCCAGCATCGATCGACAAAACATTCAGTACTTC. This codes for CASIDRQNIQYF.

The chain is built from TRBV20-1 and TRBJ2-1; no definite D call. CDR1 and CDR2 from the germline V gene are DFQATT and SNEGSKA (reference sequence). With 7 bases removed from V and 0 bases from J, the gap between germline ends came to 25 bases. The CDR3 is 18 residues long. Here the CDR3 DNA reads TGCAGTGTTCTGTATGGTTCCGTCCTTCCGAGCTCCTACAATGAGCAGTTCTTC. It codes for CSVLYGSVLPSSYNEQFF.

This sequence joins TRBV20-1 and TRBJ2-5, with D perhaps TRBD2 (6 bases). The length of the CDR3 is 14 residues. CDR1 DFQATT and CDR2 SNEGSKA come from the germline V gene (reference sequence). Trimming took 5 bases from V and 2 from J, leaving 15 bases between them. This chain's CDR3 is CSAVDVGGQETQYF. The CDR3 DNA sequence: TGCAGTGCTGTCGATGTCGGGGGACAAGAGACCCAGTACTTC.

The V and J genes are TRBV4-1 and TRBJ2-6; D remains unclear. V shed 0 bases and J shed 4 bases, with 4 bases lying between them. CDR3 length: 14 amino acids. Germline lookup yields CDR1 MGHRA and CDR2 YSYEKL. CDR3 loop: CASSQDPGANVLTF. The CDR3 DNA follows: TGCGCCAGCAGCCAAGATCCCGGGGCCAACGTCCTGACTTTC.

The chain links TRBV27 to TRBJ2-3, with TRBD1 matching over 7 bases. V lost 2 bases and J lost 7; bases outside the gene matches: 9. Germline assignment: CDR1 MNHEY and CDR2 SMNVEV (reference sequence). The length of the CDR3 is 15 residues. The CDR3 loop reads CASSLKSWGQNTQYF. The CDR3 bases are TGTGCCAGCAGTTTAAAGAGCTGGGGACAGAATACGCAGTATTTT.

The chain joins TRBV29-1 to TRBJ2-3, with 7 bases that match TRBD2. The CDR3 totals 12 residues. With V trimmed by 4 bases and J by 9 bases, 7 bases remained unmatched. Germline values: CDR1 SQVTM, CDR2 ANQGSEA. DNA for the CDR3: TGCAGCGTTGCGTCTAGCGGAGGGACGCAGTATTTT. As protein: CSVASSGGTQYF.

The chain uses TRBV30 and TRBJ1-2; D call uncertain. Per the germline V gene, CDR1 is GTSNPN and CDR2 is SVGIG (reference sequence). The CDR3 is 12 amino acids. Between the trimmed V and J ends, which lost 2 bases and 2 bases, there was a span of 6 bases. The CDR3 is CAWSSGNYGYTF. In nucleotides, the CDR3 is TGTGCCTGGAGTTCCGGAAACTATGGCTACACCTTC.

In DNA form, the CDR3 reads TGTGCCAGCAGCTTAGAACACGTCACCGGGGAGCTGTTTTTT. As protein: CASSLEHVTGELFF. The chain combines TRBV7-9 with TRBJ2-2, with D unclear. The V gene lost 1 base and the J gene lost 4 bases, with 7 bases spanning the gap. Germline V gene sequence: CDR1 SEHNR, CDR2 FQNEAQ (reference sequence). The length of the CDR3 is 14 residues. Full variable domain (outside the CDR3, taken from reference TRBV7-9 and TRBJ2-2): DTGVSQNPRHKITKRGQNVTFRCDPISEHNRLYWYRQTLGQGPEFLTYFQNEAQLEKSRLLSDRFSAERPKGSFSTLEIQRTEQGDSAMYLCASSLEHVTGELFFGEGSRLTVL.

This clonotype was picked up one time. The CDR3 DNA is TGTGCCAGCAGCCCAATGGACAGAAAGGAGACCCAGTACTTC. Translated: CASSPMDRKETQYF. This chain links TRBV7-9 with TRBJ2-5, with D possibly being TRBD1 (6 bases). This CDR3 has 14 residues. V was pared by 5 bases and J by 5 bases, with 15 bases between. Germline lookup yields CDR1 SEHNR and CDR2 FQNEAQ (reference sequence).

This chain uses TRBV20-1 with TRBJ2-5; no clear D. This CDR3 has 12 residues. Between the trimmed V and J ends, which lost 3 bases and 2 bases, there was a span of 7 bases. Germline V lookup: CDR1 DFQATT, CDR2 SNEGSKA (reference sequence). The CDR3 nucleotides are TGCAGTGCTAGCGGGTTTCAAGAGACCCAGTACTTC. Translated, it gives CSASGFQETQYF.

This chain uses TRBV27 with TRBJ2-5; 10 bases match TRBD2. The junction had 4 bases not matched to a gene; V was cut back by 4 bases and J by 5 bases. This CDR3 region has 14 residues. The germline gives CDR1 MNHEY, CDR2 SMNVEV (reference sequence). CDR3 amino acids: CASSSSGRRETQYF. The CDR3 DNA follows: TGTGCCAGCAGTTCTAGCGGGAGAAGGGAGACCCAGTACTTC.

V usage is TRBV5-4 and J usage is TRBJ2-3, with 13 bases identical to TRBD2. The length of the CDR3 is 16 residues. Germline CDR1 and CDR2: SGHNT and YYREEE (reference sequence). The V and J ends lost 4 bases and 3 bases, in that order; junction bases with no gene match: 5. The CDR3 loop is CASSQGTSGDTDTQYF. The CDR3 DNA reads as TGTGCCAGCAGCCAAGGGACTAGCGGGGATACAGATACGCAGTATTTT.

J is TRBJ2-7 and V is TRBV5-4; D not resolved. The V gene lost 1 base and the J gene lost 6 bases, with 11 bases spanning the gap. CDR1 is SGHNT and CDR2 is YYREEE in the germline V gene (reference sequence). The CDR3 has 13 residues. The CDR3 DNA is TGTGCCAGCAGCTTGCAGGATGGAAGCGAGCAGTACTTC. Translated, it gives CASSLQDGSEQYF.

The chain is built from TRBV27 and TRBJ1-2, with D tentatively TRBD1 (6 bases). CDR1 and CDR2 from the germline V gene are MNHEY and SMNVEV (reference sequence). The germline V and J ends were trimmed by 3 bases and 5 bases, with 10 bases remaining between them. The CDR3 contains 13 residues. Here the CDR3 reads CASSFAGEYGYTF. CDR3 DNA sequence: TGTGCCAGCAGTTTTGCAGGGGAGTATGGCTACACCTTC.

The chain couples TRBV12-3 or TRBV12-4 to TRBJ1-2, with 10 positions matching TRBD1. The V and J ends lost 6 bases and 6 bases, in that order; junction bases with no gene match: 7. The CDR3 contains 14 residues. The CDR3 coding sequence is TGTGCCAGCAGAGCCACGGGACAGGGGAATGGCTACACCTTC. This sequence encodes CASRATGQGNGYTF.

V usage is TRBV14 and J usage is TRBJ2-4; D not certain. The V gene lost 1 base and the J gene lost 8 bases, with 3 bases spanning the gap. The germline V gene encodes CDR1 SGHDN and CDR2 FVKESK. The CDR3 covers 11 residues. CDR3 amino acids: CASSQGYIQYF. CDR3 coding DNA: TGTGCCAGCAGCCAAGGTTACATTCAGTACTTC.

The CDR3 DNA is TGCAGCGTTGTGGATCGGGGGACGTTACGGGGCTACACCTTC. Translating it yields CSVVDRGTLRGYTF. The chain employs TRBV29-1 and TRBJ1-2, with D possibly matching TRBD1 (5 bases). CDR3 length equals 14 residues. CDR1 SQVTM and CDR2 ANQGSEA come from the germline V gene. V lost 4 bases to trimming and J lost 8 bases, with 20 bases between them.

The J gene is TRBJ1-5, the V gene TRBV12-3 or TRBV12-4; D is unclear. This CDR3 has 15 residues. V was cut by 2 bases and J by 2 bases, with 10 bases left in between. The CDR3 nucleotides are TGTGCCAGCAGTTTACGGCAGGTTCGCAATCAGCCCCAGCATTTT. This encodes CASSLRQVRNQPQHF.

V gene TRBV9 combines with J gene TRBJ2-7, with 9 bases lining up with TRBD1. J lost 6 bases, V lost 0 bases, and 7 bases had no gene match. Germline V gives CDR1 SGDLS, CDR2 YYNGEE. This CDR3 comprises 15 residues. The CDR3 nucleotides read TGTGCCAGCAGCGTAGCCCCGGACAGGGGAGGCGAGCAGTACTTC. This codes for CASSVAPDRGGEQYF. The complete variable domain, with remaining parts taken from reference TRBV9 and TRBJ2-7, reads DSGVTQTPKHLITATGQRVTLRCSPRSGDLSVYWYQQSLDQGLQFLIQYYNGEERAKGNILERFSAQQFPDLHSELNLSSLELGDSALYFCASSVAPDRGGEQYFGPGTRLTVT.

This clonotype has just one count. V gene TRBV6-5 combines with J gene TRBJ2-7, with D unresolved. There are 16 residues in the CDR3. The germline V gene has CDR1 MNHEY and CDR2 SVGAGI. Deletions cut 0 bases from V and 6 bases from J, with 18 bases between. CDR3 residues: CASSYSSSTAQSEQYF. The DNA for the CDR3 is TGTGCCAGCAGTTACTCTAGCAGTACAGCCCAGTCCGAGCAGTACTTC.

The chain links TRBV14 to TRBJ2-1, with TRBD1 as a possible D gene (5 bases). Trimming stripped 4 bases from V and 2 bases from J, with 15 bases between. There are 16 residues in the CDR3. Per the germline V gene, CDR1 is SGHDN and CDR2 is FVKESK. The CDR3 coding sequence is TGTGCCAGCAGCCGGGCTCCCTGGGGCCCCTACAATGAGCAGTTCTTC. Protein product: CASSRAPWGPYNEQFF.

The rearrangement links TRBV24-1 to TRBJ2-7, with 8 nucleotides matching TRBD2. The CDR3 loop spans 13 amino acids. V was pared by 5 bases and J by 6 bases, with 5 bases of the junction left unmatched. Germline lookup yields CDR1 KGHDR and CDR2 SFDVKD. CDR3 sequence reads: CATSAAGLGEQYF. The CDR3 nucleotides are TGTGCCACCAGTGCTGCGGGACTAGGCGAGCAGTACTTC.

The CDR3 coding sequence is TGTGCCAGCAGTTCCTACCTCGGACAGATTAGCAATCAGCCCCAGCATTTT. It encodes CASSSYLGQISNQPQHF. The chain is built from TRBV27 and TRBJ1-5, with D possibly TRBD1 on 6 matching bases. The CDR3 consists of 17 residues. V dropped 4 bases and J dropped 0 bases, with 16 bases sitting between them. The germline V gene encodes CDR1 MNHEY and CDR2 SMNVEV (reference sequence).

J is TRBJ1-5 and V is TRBV24-1; D perhaps matches TRBD1 (5 bases). Per the germline V gene, CDR1 is KGHDR and CDR2 is SFDVKD. The CDR3 extends over 16 amino acids. V shed 3 bases and J shed 2 bases, with 13 bases lying between them. The CDR3 spells CATSDPSEGGNQPQHF. The CDR3 nucleotides are TGTGCCACCAGTGATCCCTCCGAAGGGGGCAATCAGCCCCAGCATTTT.

This clonotype was observed once. The rearrangement links TRBV10-3 to TRBJ1-2; D is unresolved. The CDR3 runs 13 residues. Germline CDR1 ENHRY, CDR2 SYGVKD. Trimming removed 11 bases from V and 1 base from J, with 14 bases in between. CDR3 bases: TGTGCCGTTCACACCTGGGATAACTATGGCTACACCTTC. Translated, it gives CAVHTWDNYGYTF.